The sequence of this T cell receptor (beta chain) was determined in a study of cytomegalovirus exposure and HLA in healthy donors. At the level of the study: Ancestry clustering placed 70% to 90% of 350 to 500 genotyped donors in the Caucasian-associated cluster.

Per the germline V gene, CDR1 is MNHEY and CDR2 is SVGAGI. V was clipped by 2 bases and J by 0 bases; unmatched bases: 3. The CDR3 is 16 residues long. The PCR contained 60 Vbeta and 13 Jbeta primers. Sequencing used immunoSEQ multiplex PCR; TCRdb keeps in-frame clones, though not all of them. There are 200,000 to 250,000 clones in the sample; 75% to 90% occur only once, and approximately 1% lies in the top ten. Study conclusions and caveats: A later analysis reportedly identified an Asian-associated ancestry cluster as carrying fewer N-insertions than the 666-donor mean.

To note about this clone: Its antigen is not known.

The clonotype originates from a woman younger than 35 in good health and CMV-seronegative. The V gene is TRBV6-5, the J gene TRBJ1-3, with 8 bases identical to TRBD1. Sequencing was performed on PBMCs. This CDR3 reads CASSYKGQGSGNTIYF. For the CDR3, the DNA is TGTGCCAGCAGTTACAAAGGACAGGGCTCTGGAAACACCATATATTTT.